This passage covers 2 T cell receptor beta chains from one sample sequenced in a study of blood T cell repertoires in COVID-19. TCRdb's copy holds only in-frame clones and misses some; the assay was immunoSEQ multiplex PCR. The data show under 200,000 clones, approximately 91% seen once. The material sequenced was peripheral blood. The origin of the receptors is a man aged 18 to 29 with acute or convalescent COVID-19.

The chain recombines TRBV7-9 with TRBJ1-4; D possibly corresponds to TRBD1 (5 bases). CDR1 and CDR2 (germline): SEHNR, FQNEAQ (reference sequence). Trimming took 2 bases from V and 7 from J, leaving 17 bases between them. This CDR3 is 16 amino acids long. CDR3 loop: CASSLREGSRAEKLFF. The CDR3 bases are TGTGCCAGCAGCTTAAGGGAGGGAAGCAGGGCTGAAAAACTGTTTTTT.

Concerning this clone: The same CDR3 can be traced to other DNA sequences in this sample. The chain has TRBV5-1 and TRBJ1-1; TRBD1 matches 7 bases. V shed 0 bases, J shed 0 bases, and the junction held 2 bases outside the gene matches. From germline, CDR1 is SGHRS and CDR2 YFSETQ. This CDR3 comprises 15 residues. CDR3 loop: CASSLAGQMNTEAFF. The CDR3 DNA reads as TGCGCCAGCAGCTTGGCGGGACAGATGAACACTGAAGCTTTCTTT.